The T cell receptor (beta chain) described here comes from a study of radiotherapy plus CTLA-4 blockade in lung cancer. Overall study: Among all patients, roughly 19% showed objective responses, while 30% to 40% had disease control.

Sequencing was performed with immunoSEQ multiplex PCR; in TCRdb, only in-frame clones are kept and a portion is missing. This sample has some 98,000 clones, with 82% found just once. Of note for this clone: Distinct nucleotide sequences in the sample also encode this CDR3.

This specimen consisted of peripheral blood, obtained from a patient treated with radiotherapy plus ipilimumab. The receptor comes from a human donor with non-small cell lung cancer who had a partial response to radiotherapy plus ipilimumab.

CDR3 sequence: CASSLAGLAGYEQYF. CDR3 DNA: TGTGCCAGCAGCTTAGCAGGGTTAGCGGGGTACGAGCAGTACTTC. The genes are TRBV7-2 and TRBJ2-7; 8 nucleotides match TRBD2. Germline V gene lookup returns CDR1 SGHTA and CDR2 FQGNSA. There are 15 residues in the CDR3. Trimming at V came to 0 bases and at J to 4 bases, leaving 5 bases not matched to a gene.